The clone carrying this TCR beta chain was observed at least ten times. Deletions cut 7 bases from V and 0 bases from J, with 9 bases between. The CDR3 loop spans 13 amino acids. From germline, CDR1 is SNHLY and CDR2 FYNNEI. This record belongs to a study of HIV-infected children after antiretroviral therapy interruption. In the study overall: Interruption group median age roughly 10 years; continuous group 8 years. Interruption-arm sampling covered weeks 0, 12, interruption end (24 or 48), and about 3 years post-study. Weeks 0, 48 and 150 were sampled under continuous treatment.

Indicated treatment: PENTA 11 planned treatment interruption arm or continuous ART arm. Unique molecular identifiers were included in an RNA-based 3' RACE TCR library. TCRdb reanalysed the 3' RACE reads using MiXCR and keeps one entry per CDR3 protein. The sample records some 90,000 distinct CDR3 sequences, 6.9% being singletons. Here the sequenced sample was CD45RA+ CD4+ T cells from PBMCs, pooled from several time points, taken from a donor given antiretroviral therapy, either interrupted or continuous. Subset here: naive CD4+ CD45RA+ CD45RO- T cells. This sequence joins TRBV2 and TRBJ1-1, with no clear D. The clonotype comes from a pool of human donors with HIV. CDR3 protein: CASNPRLNTEAFF. CDR3 nucleotide sequence: TGTGCCAGCAACCCCCGATTGAACACTGAAGCTTTCTTT.